This T cell receptor beta chain was captured by sequencing in a study of CD8 T cells in ankylosing spondylitis. For TCR beta, libraries came from quantitative 5'-RACE with molecular barcodes. MiXCR was run by TCRdb on the 5' RACE reads, yielding one entry per CDR3 protein. The sample gives roughly 440,000 distinct CDR3 sequences, under 20% of which show up once; 1% is in the top ten. This clonotype was picked up a small number of times. The antigen remains unidentified. The germline V and J ends were trimmed by 4 bases and 3 bases, with 18 bases remaining between them. CDR1 and CDR2 (germline): SGHRS, YFSETQ. This CDR3 region has 16 residues. The study, taken as a whole, reports: Relatively rare in peripheral blood, disease-linked clones were also CD8+. Reportedly, matched ankylosing spondylitis synovial fluid was significantly enriched for disease-linked clones. A motif in TCR beta, a set of under 10 highly homologous variants, appeared characteristic of ankylosing spondylitis blood. Existing reports had already noted some motif variants in reactive arthritis synovial fluid and blood.

This chain links TRBV5-1 with TRBJ2-3, with a tentative D call TRBD2 (5 bases). Source material: blood, either unsorted or a sorted T cell fraction (not recorded which). The receptor was derived from a male donor with ankylosing spondylitis. The chain's CDR3 is CASSRESASWTDTQYF. The DNA for the CDR3 is TGCGCCAGCAGCCGGGAAAGTGCTAGCTGGACAGATACGCAGTATTTT. Variable domain in full (rest from reference TRBV5-1 and TRBJ2-3): KAGVTQTPRYLIKTRGQQVTLSCSPISGHRSVSWYQQTPGQGLQFLFEYFSETQRNKGNFPGRFSGRQFSNSRSEMNVSTLELGDSALYLCASSRESASWTDTQYFGPGTRLTVL.